This T cell receptor (beta chain) derives from a study of regulatory and conventional T cells in RAG deficiency. Findings and limits, study-wide: Shorter CDR3s in all patient subsets; >90% Treg-Tconv overlap in Omenn. Compared with controls, unique Treg TCR beta sequences dropped about 97-fold in Omenn syndrome and CID/AS.

A word on this clone: The antigen remains unidentified.

This CDR3 contains 15 residues. V shed 0 bases and J shed 9 bases, with 15 bases lying between them. Germline CDR1 LNHNV, CDR2 YYDKDF (reference sequence). Conventional CD4+ T cells were sorted from blood as CD25-low CD127-high cells. Sequenced by immunoSEQ multiplex PCR; TCRdb stores in-frame clones only, minus some. The sample yields approximately 48,000 clones, 75% to 90% seen once. This sample was shared with a second study, whose subject was regulatory T cells. This second study notes: The PCR used 52 TRBV and 13 TRBJ primers.

The sequenced sample was CD4+ effector T cells sorted from blood. The rearrangement joins TRBV15 to TRBJ1-5; TRBD1 might be the D (6 bases). The TCR sequence derives from a human donor in good health. CDR3 region: CATSRDAALRGPQHF. The DNA of the CDR3 is TGTGCCACCAGCAGAGATGCGGCCCTCAGGGGGCCCCAGCATTTT.